The 14 T cell receptor beta chains presented below share a single source sample, sequenced in a study of T cells in Graves' hyperthyroidism and ophthalmopathy. Template material for amplifying TCR beta CDR3 regions consisted of RNA transcripts. First-round RT-PCR of the TCR CDR3 relied on the HTBI primer set. TCRdb recomputed calls from the multiplex PCR reads with MiXCR, one row per CDR3 protein. The table lists fewer than 900,000 distinct CDR3 sequences, around a sixth of them singletons. Specimen: blood. These receptors all come from a woman in her 50s with Graves' hyperthyroidism that later progressed to Graves' ophthalmopathy.

Regarding this clonotype: A read error may be the cause here, since a much bigger clone is one base away. The rearrangement uses TRBV7-2 and TRBJ2-1; a possible D gene is TRBD2 (5 bases). The CDR3 is 13 amino acids. Germline-derived CDR1 and CDR2 are SGHTA and FQGNSA. Here the CDR3 reads CASRPGSGNKQFF. The CDR3 DNA reads as TGTGCCAGCCGCCCGGGGAGCGGCAATAAGCAGTTCTTC.

In regard to this clonotype: The junction shows a germline mismatch at one end, possibly a read error. The CDR3 DNA is TGTGCCAGCGGCCAAGTAGGAACCTACGAGCAGTACTTC. This gives the protein CASGQVGTYEQYF. This chain connects TRBV3-1 to TRBJ2-7; no reliable D call. From germline, CDR1 is LGHDT and CDR2 YNNKEL (reference sequence). This CDR3 has 13 amino acids.

The chain is built from TRBV20-1 and TRBJ2-5; 11 bases fit TRBD1. CDR3 size: 13 residues. Germline V gene sequence: CDR1 DFQATT, CDR2 SNEGSKA (reference sequence). Losses at the gene ends were 7 bases for V and 2 bases for J; bases not matched to a gene: 3. CDR3 sequence: CSGRDRGQETQYF. In DNA, the CDR3 is TGCAGTGGGAGGGACAGGGGGCAAGAGACCCAGTACTTC.

The rearrangement links TRBV19 to TRBJ1-1; 8 bases are shared with TRBD1. Germline V gives CDR1 LNHDA, CDR2 SQIVND (reference sequence). This CDR3 comprises 14 residues. The junction had 6 bases not matched to a gene; V was cut back by 5 bases and J by 4 bases. This chain's CDR3 is CASSVQGEGTEAFF. CDR3 coding DNA: TGTGCCAGTAGTGTACAGGGGGAAGGCACTGAAGCTTTCTTT.

This clonotype was observed a few times. This sequence joins TRBV5-4 and TRBJ1-2, with D perhaps TRBD1 (5 bases). V was shortened by 4 bases and J by 4 bases, with 14 bases between the two germline ends. CDR3 length equals 14 residues. Germline CDR1 is SGHNT and CDR2 is YYREEE (reference sequence). CDR3 bases: TGTGCCAGCAGCCCGCCGGACACTCTCTATGGCTACACCTTC. Its protein product is CASSPPDTLYGYTF.

V is TRBV10-3 and J is TRBJ1-2; D may be TRBD1 (5 bases). Germline lookup yields CDR1 ENHRY and CDR2 SYGVKD. V lost 6 bases and J lost 5, with 13 bases in between. The CDR3 is made up of 13 amino acids. Written as DNA, the CDR3 is TGTGCCATCAGCAAAGGGGACCATTATGGCTACACCTTC. This encodes CAISKGDHYGYTF.

This clonotype was seen at least ten times. The chain combines TRBV20-1 with TRBJ2-7; the D gene is possibly TRBD1 (5 bases). Germline-derived CDR1 and CDR2 are DFQATT and SNEGSKA (reference sequence). The CDR3 runs 11 residues. The V end was cut by 6 bases, the J end by 3 bases, with 9 bases between. CDR3 sequence reads: CSARQLYEQYF. Written as DNA, the CDR3 is TGCAGTGCAAGACAGCTCTACGAGCAGTACTTC.

This chain links TRBV30 with TRBJ1-6; a weak D match, TRBD1 (5 bases). Germline V gene data show CDR1 as GTSNPN and CDR2 as SVGIG (reference sequence). The CDR3 has 13 amino acids. V lost 0 bases, J lost 10 bases, and 10 bases lay in between. The CDR3 sequence: CAWSVGGESPLHF. The CDR3 DNA follows: TGTGCCTGGAGTGTTGGGGGGGAATCACCCCTCCACTTT.

This clonotype was observed at least ten times. V usage is TRBV30 and J usage is TRBJ1-1; D call uncertain. Germline V gene lookup returns CDR1 GTSNPN and CDR2 SVGIG (reference sequence). This CDR3 region has 10 residues. V was cut by 6 bases and J by 9 bases, with 11 bases left in between. The CDR3 DNA reads as TGTGCCTGCGGGGAGGTACAAGCTTTCTTT. It specifies CACGEVQAFF.

The chain joins TRBV12-3 or TRBV12-4 to TRBJ2-3; 9 nucleotides line up with TRBD2. V lost 6 bases, J lost 0 bases, and 16 bases stayed unmatched. CDR3 size: 19 residues. CDR3 coding DNA: TGTGCCAGCAGCAAAAGGCATAGCGGGGGCACCACAAGCACAGATACGCAGTATTTT. Encoded protein: CASSKRHSGGTTSTDTQYF.

This clonotype has a single count. This chain connects TRBV5-5 to TRBJ2-4; perhaps D is TRBD1 or TRBD2 (6 bases each). This CDR3 comprises 19 residues. Germline loops: CDR1 SGHKS, CDR2 YYEKEE (reference sequence). V gave up 4 bases and J gave up 0 bases, with 23 bases separating them. The CDR3 coding sequence is TGTGCCAGCAGCGCGTCCGGAGGGGGAGACTCTCTAGCCAAAAACATTCAGTACTTC. This translates into CASSASGGGDSLAKNIQYF.

The chain carries TRBV5-6 and TRBJ1-4; 10 nucleotides match TRBD1. V lost 7 bases and J lost 3; bases outside the gene matches: 0. The CDR3 has 13 amino acids. Germline assignment: CDR1 SGHDT and CDR2 YYEEEE. For the CDR3, the DNA is TGTGCCAGCGGACAGGGGGCTAATGAAAAACTGTTTTTT. It specifies CASGQGANEKLFF. Combining the CDR3 with reference TRBV5-6 and TRBJ1-4 gives the whole variable domain DAGVTQSPTHLIKTRGQQVTLRCSPKSGHDTVSWYQQALGQGPQFIFQYYEEEERQRGNFPDRFSGHQFPNYSSELNVNALLLGDSALYLCASGQGANEKLFFGSGTQLSVL.

A remark on this clonotype: This CDR3 is missing its conserved last phenylalanine or tryptophan, likely due to a read error. The chain is built from TRBV2 and TRBJ2-7; TRBD2 matches at 7 bases. Unmatched junction bases numbered 7, after V lost 9 bases and J lost 5 bases. Germline V CDR1 and CDR2: SNHLY, FYNNEI. This CDR3 contains 12 residues. In DNA form, the CDR3 reads TGTGCCAGGAGCGGACTAGGGCACGAGCAGTACCTC. Translated, it gives CARSGLGHEQYL.

V gene TRBV5-1 combines with J gene TRBJ1-4; tentative D call: TRBD1 (6 bases). From germline, CDR1 is SGHRS and CDR2 YFSETQ. The germline V and J ends were trimmed by 0 bases and 4 bases, with 10 bases remaining between them. The CDR3 runs to 15 residues. The chain's CDR3 is CASSLGRRGNEKLFF. CDR3 nucleotides: TGCGCCAGCAGCTTGGGTCGCAGGGGTAATGAAAAACTGTTTTTT.